Listed here are 29 T cell receptor beta chains from one sample, sequenced in a study of blood T cell repertoires in COVID-19. The repertoire was sequenced with immunoSEQ multiplex PCR; TCRdb's copy has only in-frame clones and lacks some. In the table there are a few hundred thousand clones, 90% of which are singletons. Sequencing used PBMCs or T cells enriched from blood (not recorded which). The receptors here all came from a man aged 25-45 years who had been exposed to COVID-19.

The chain has TRBV21-1 and TRBJ2-2; the listed D gene, TRBD1, was not tested against the DNA. TRBV21-1 represents a pseudogene. There are 18 residues in the CDR3. The DNA for the CDR3 is TGTGCCAGCAGCTCGGCACCGGTACCTGGACAGAGCACCGGGGAGCTGTTTTTT. It yields the protein CASSSAPVPGQSTGELFF.

This sequence joins TRBV6-4 and TRBJ1-1; 7 bases map to TRBD1. The CDR3 runs to 15 residues. Losses at the gene ends were 7 bases for V and 4 bases for J; bases not matched to a gene: 12. Germline V gene lookup returns CDR1 MRHNA and CDR2 SNTAGT. The CDR3 loop reads CASIPTGWSCTEAFF. CDR3 in DNA: TGTGCCAGCATCCCGACAGGGTGGAGCTGCACTGAAGCTTTCTTT.

This clone came up once. The chain links TRBV7-2 to TRBJ2-5; 9 bases match TRBD2. V shed 3 bases and J 5 bases; nucleotides not matched to a gene: 4. From germline, CDR1 is SGHTA and CDR2 FQGNSA. This CDR3 contains 14 residues. The CDR3 sequence: CASSLTSGRETQYF. As DNA, the CDR3 is TGTGCCAGCAGCTTGACTAGCGGCCGGGAGACCCAGTACTTC.

V gene TRBV30 combines with J gene TRBJ1-2; 11 positions agree with TRBD1. This CDR3 comprises 14 residues. Germline V gene lookup returns CDR1 GTSNPN and CDR2 SVGIG (reference sequence). J lost 4 bases, V lost 4 bases, and 5 bases had no gene match. CDR3 region: CAWKRDRGAYGYTF. DNA of the CDR3: TGTGCCTGGAAACGGGACAGGGGGGCCTATGGCTACACCTTC.

J is TRBJ2-1 and V is TRBV7-9; 8 bases map to TRBD1. Germline-derived CDR1 and CDR2 are SEHNR and FQNEAQ (reference sequence). With V trimmed by 2 bases and J by 7 bases, 4 bases remained unmatched. This CDR3 spans 14 amino acids. CDR3 sequence (DNA): TGTGCCAGCAGCTTATACAGGGGGTTAAATGAGCAGTTCTTC. Its translation is CASSLYRGLNEQFF.

In its sample, this clone was seen a few times. V gene TRBV9 combines with J gene TRBJ1-1; no clear D. Per the germline V gene, CDR1 is SGDLS and CDR2 is YYNGEE. The CDR3 extends over 16 amino acids. Deletions cut 0 bases from V and 4 bases from J, with 16 bases between. The CDR3 sequence: CASSVETPGGGTEAFF. The CDR3 DNA is TGTGCCAGCAGCGTAGAGACCCCTGGTGGCGGCACTGAAGCTTTCTTT.

There are a few counts of this clone. This sequence joins TRBV5-1 and TRBJ1-2, with D possibly being TRBD1 (6 bases). CDR1 is SGHRS, CDR2 YFSETQ, per germline. V lost 0 bases and J 4 bases, leaving 16 bases between the germline ends. The CDR3 covers 16 residues. The CDR3 nucleotides are TGCGCCAGCAGCTTGGAGCTAGGGGGTTGGAGCTATGGCTACACCTTC. It specifies CASSLELGGWSYGYTF.

The rearrangement links TRBV20-1 to TRBJ1-5, with 7 bases aligning to TRBD1. The V segment lost 3 bases and the J segment 1 base; nucleotides outside the gene matches: 6. Germline CDR1 reads DFQATT; CDR2 reads SNEGSKA (reference sequence). The CDR3 loop spans 15 amino acids. The CDR3 DNA follows: TGCAGTGCTAGTGCGGTACAGGGGAGCAATCAGCCCCAGCATTTT. This encodes CSASAVQGSNQPQHF.

J is TRBJ2-2 and V is TRBV11-2, with TRBD2 identical over 7 bases. J was trimmed by 0 bases and V by 5 bases; bases with no gene match: 15. The CDR3 runs to 19 residues. Germline V gene data show CDR1 as SGHAT and CDR2 as FQNNGV. CDR3 nucleotides: TGTGCCAGCAGCGCGCCCTTGAGTGGCGGGGGAGCGAACACCGGGGAGCTGTTTTTT. As protein: CASSAPLSGGGANTGELFF.

This chain joins TRBV5-6 and TRBJ1-5; D gene uncertain. Germline V gene lookup returns CDR1 SGHDT and CDR2 YYEEEE. The V end lost 0 bases, the J end lost 6 bases, and 13 bases lay between the germline ends. This CDR3 has 15 amino acids. The CDR3 loop reads CASSLGQLDGQPQHF. CDR3 DNA: TGTGCCAGCAGCTTGGGACAACTAGACGGTCAGCCCCAGCATTTT. Based on the CDR3 plus reference TRBV5-6 and TRBJ1-5, the full variable domain is DAGVTQSPTHLIKTRGQQVTLRCSPKSGHDTVSWYQQALGQGPQFIFQYYEEEERQRGNFPDRFSGHQFPNYSSELNVNALLLGDSALYLCASSLGQLDGQPQHFGDGTRLSIL.

The chain has TRBV6-5 and TRBJ1-1; D uncertain. CDR1 MNHEY and CDR2 SVGAGI come from the germline V gene. This CDR3 region has 13 residues. V lost 8 bases, J lost 4 bases, and 14 bases lay in between. The CDR3: CASQRPSGTEAFF. The CDR3 coding sequence is TGTGCCAGCCAAAGGCCGTCGGGCACTGAAGCTTTCTTT.

This chain links TRBV11-2 with TRBJ2-7; 13 bases align to TRBD2. The CDR3 contains 16 residues. The V gene end was trimmed by 4 bases and the J gene end by 6 bases; junction bases not matched to a gene: 9. Germline V gene data show CDR1 as SGHAT and CDR2 as FQNNGV. The CDR3, as DNA: TGTGCCAGCAGCTCACCCTGGACTAGCGGGGGATTCGAGCAGTACTTC. Its protein is CASSSPWTSGGFEQYF.

The chain has TRBV21-1 and TRBJ2-7; the table's D gene call, TRBD1, was not cross checked with the DNA. TRBV21-1 is an annotated pseudogene. CDR3 length equals 14 residues. The chain's CDR3 is CASSPRDRGFEQYF. CDR3 nucleotide sequence: TGTGCCAGCAGCCCCCGGGACAGGGGCTTCGAGCAGTACTTC.

V and J are TRBV6-5 and TRBJ1-1, with 7 bases identical to TRBD1. The CDR3 is 15 amino acids. Germline V lookup: CDR1 MNHEY, CDR2 SVGAGI. V shed 2 bases, J shed 0 bases, and the junction held 3 bases outside the gene matches. CDR3: CASSYDRAMNTEAFF. In DNA form, the CDR3 reads TGTGCCAGCAGTTACGACAGGGCCATGAACACTGAAGCTTTCTTT.

The chain has TRBV9 and TRBJ2-3; 8 bases are a match to TRBD1. The CDR3 loop spans 16 amino acids. CDR1 and CDR2 from the germline V gene are SGDLS and YYNGEE. V gave up 3 bases and J gave up 0 bases; unmatched junction bases: 6. The chain's CDR3 is CASSAGDRISTDTQYF. DNA for the CDR3: TGTGCCAGCAGCGCGGGGGACAGGATAAGCACAGATACGCAGTATTTT.

The rearrangement joins TRBV4-1 to TRBJ1-4; TRBD1 aligns across 7 bases. J was trimmed by 2 bases and V by 2 bases; bases with no gene match: 2. CDR1 is MGHRA, CDR2 YSYEKL, per germline. The CDR3 covers 15 residues. The CDR3 region has the DNA TGCGCCAGCAGCCAAACACAGGGGACTAATGAAAAACTGTTTTTT. Protein product: CASSQTQGTNEKLFF.

J is TRBJ2-2 and V is TRBV3-1 (or the pseudogene TRBV3-2); D gene uncertain. Germline CDR1 reads LGHDT; CDR2 reads YNNKEL (reference sequence). V gave up 2 bases and J gave up 5 bases, with 3 bases separating them. This CDR3 region has 12 residues. CDR3 loop: CASSQPTGELFF. In nucleotides, the CDR3 is TGTGCCAGCAGCCAACCGACCGGGGAGCTGTTTTTT.

This chain joins TRBV5-1 and TRBJ1-4; D may be TRBD1 (6 bases). CDR3 length: 15 amino acids. CDR1 and CDR2 from the germline V gene are SGHRS and YFSETQ. V was clipped by 0 bases and J by 6 bases, with 12 bases between them. CDR3 sequence (DNA): TGCGCCAGCAGCTTGGAGGCAGGGGTGGATGAAAAACTGTTTTTT. Translating gives CASSLEAGVDEKLFF.

This chain joins TRBV5-4 and TRBJ1-4, with 10 bases aligning to TRBD1. The V gene's germline CDR1 is SGHNT and CDR2 YYREEE (reference sequence). Trimming took 4 bases from V and 8 from J; bases not matched to a gene: 5. The CDR3 length is 14 residues. For the CDR3, the DNA is TGTGCCAGCAGCACCGACAGGGGGCGAGAAAAACTGTTTTTT. This translates into CASSTDRGREKLFF.

The chain uses TRBV11-2 and TRBJ1-6, with no clear D. Trimming pared 4 bases from V and 0 bases from J, leaving 19 bases between. This CDR3 is built from 19 residues. The germline V gene encodes CDR1 SGHAT and CDR2 FQNNGV. CDR3 amino acids: CASSSFLTASGSYNSPLHF. The CDR3, as DNA: TGTGCCAGCAGCTCTTTCCTTACAGCCTCAGGCTCCTATAATTCACCCCTCCACTTT.

The CDR3 DNA is TGTGCCAGCAGCTTAGAGGCAGGGCATCAGTCAGGAAACACCATATATTTT. Translation gives CASSLEAGHQSGNTIYF. The V call is TRBV7-2, the J call TRBJ1-3; D possibly corresponds to TRBD1 (5 bases). With 1 base removed from V and 4 bases from J, the gap between germline ends came to 17 bases. The germline gives CDR1 SGHTA, CDR2 FQGNSA. CDR3 size: 17 residues.

The chain couples TRBV4-1 to TRBJ2-7; 7 nucleotides match TRBD1. V lost 4 bases, J lost 1 base, and 7 bases stayed unmatched. This CDR3 is built from 15 residues. Germline CDR1 is MGHRA and CDR2 is YSYEKL. Here the CDR3 DNA reads TGCGCCAGCAGCCGGGGACAGTTTCCTTCCTACGAGCAGTACTTC. Amino acids: CASSRGQFPSYEQYF.

This chain uses TRBV25-1 with TRBJ2-1; 9 positions agree with TRBD2. The CDR3 spans 15 residues. The trim removed 5 bases at V and 10 bases at J, leaving 12 bases unmatched. The V gene's germline CDR1 is MGHDK and CDR2 SYGVNS. CDR3 nucleotide sequence: TGTGCCAGCAGTCTCCGGACTAGCGCCCTAGACGAGCAGTTCTTC. It codes for CASSLRTSALDEQFF. The variable domain in full, completed from reference TRBV25-1 and TRBJ2-1, reads EADIYQTPRYLVIGTGKKITLECSQTMGHDKMYWYQQDPGMELHLIHYSYGVNSTEKGDLSSESTVSRIRTEHFPLTLESARPSHTSQYLCASSLRTSALDEQFFGPGTRLTVL.

The rearrangement uses TRBV7-3 and TRBJ2-1; TRBD1 might be the D (6 bases). The germline V and J ends were trimmed by 3 bases and 5 bases, with 11 bases remaining between them. Germline loops: CDR1 SGHTA, CDR2 FQGTGA. The CDR3 is 14 residues long. CDR3 DNA: TGTGCCAGCAGCTTGAGGGGGTCCCACAATGAGCAGTTCTTC. It codes for CASSLRGSHNEQFF.

This chain uses TRBV5-4 with TRBJ2-7, with TRBD1 matching 9 bases. CDR1 is SGHNT and CDR2 is YYREEE in the germline V gene (reference sequence). J gave up 7 bases and V 2 bases, and 7 bases lay outside the gene matches. The CDR3 has 14 amino acids. The CDR3 nucleotides read TGTGCCAGCAGCTTAGACAGGGGGTGGGAAGAGCAGTACTTC. Translated: CASSLDRGWEEQYF.

The chain links TRBV7-3 to TRBJ2-3, with TRBD1 identical over 8 bases. The CDR3 loop spans 16 amino acids. After removal of 3 bases from V and 3 bases from J, the junction contained 8 bases not matched to a gene. Per the germline V gene, CDR1 is SGHTA and CDR2 is FQGTGA. CDR3 nucleotide sequence: TGTGCCAGCAGCTTCTTGGGCAGGGGGCAGACAGATACGCAGTATTTT. This translates into CASSFLGRGQTDTQYF.

The rearrangement links TRBV11-3 to TRBJ1-2; maybe TRBD1 (5 bases). Trimming took 4 bases from V and 8 from J, leaving 11 bases between them. The CDR3 has 12 amino acids. Germline CDR1 is SGHNT and CDR2 is YENEEA. CDR3 DNA: TGTGCCAGCAGCTCCGGGGGTAGAGGCTACACCTTC. This codes for CASSSGGRGYTF.

CDR3 coding DNA: TGTGCCAGCAGCTTAGATACTAGCGTGGGCACCGGGGAGCTGTTTTTT. It encodes CASSLDTSVGTGELFF. The chain carries TRBV7-7 and TRBJ2-2; TRBD2 agrees at 7 bases. J gave up 4 bases and V 1 base, and 6 bases lay outside the gene matches. Per germline, CDR1 SSHAT and CDR2 FNYEAQ (reference sequence). The CDR3 covers 16 residues. The variable domain in full, with the rest retrieved from reference TRBV7-7 and TRBJ2-2, is GAGVSQSPRYKVTKRGQDVTLRCDPISSHATLYWYQQALGQGPEFLTYFNYEAQPDKSGLPSDRFSAERPEGSISTLTIQRTEQRDSAMYRCASSLDTSVGTGELFFGEGSRLTVL.

This chain connects TRBV29-1 to TRBJ1-4; D gene unclear. V was pared by 1 base and J by 7 bases, with 7 bases between. Germline CDR1 reads SQVTM; CDR2 reads ANQGSEA. The CDR3 extends over 12 amino acids. DNA of the CDR3: TGCAGCGTTGAAGGAGGTGGTGAAAAACTGTTTTTT. Translated: CSVEGGGEKLFF.